A single sample gave rise to the 18 T cell receptor beta chains below, sequenced in a study of OX40 agonist ivuxolimab in advanced cancers. Here immunoSEQ multiplex PCR was the method, and the copy in TCRdb shows in-frame clones only, minus some. The sample consists of 60,000 to 70,000 clones, 75% to 90% of them appearing once. Source: CD4+ or CD8+ T cells sorted from blood, taken in a trial of the OX40 agonist ivuxolimab. Receptors originate from an adult with an advanced solid tumor such as melanoma, head and neck, liver or kidney cancer.

The chain is built from TRBV5-6 and TRBJ1-1; 8 bases align to TRBD1. Losses at the gene ends were 3 bases for V and 6 bases for J; bases not matched to a gene: 13. Germline V lookup: CDR1 SGHDT, CDR2 YYEEEE. The CDR3 consists of 16 residues. The CDR3 protein is CASSSLGGGQGAEAFF. In nucleotides, the CDR3 is TGTGCCAGCAGCTCTTTAGGGGGCGGACAGGGCGCTGAAGCTTTCTTT.

This sequence joins TRBV28 and TRBJ1-2; a possible D gene is TRBD1 (6 bases). Germline values: CDR1 MDHEN, CDR2 SYDVKM. The CDR3 covers 13 residues. V lost 9 bases and J lost 7, with 18 bases in between. The CDR3 DNA follows: TGTGCCAGTTACAGGGCCTCTCCTGGTGGCTACACCTTC. It is translated as CASYRASPGGYTF.

The rearrangement uses TRBV5-6 and TRBJ1-4, with D perhaps TRBD1 (5 bases). This CDR3 spans 14 amino acids. Trimming pared 6 bases from V and 3 bases from J, leaving 12 bases between. Germline V lookup: CDR1 SGHDT, CDR2 YYEEEE. In DNA form, the CDR3 reads TGTGCCAGCAACTATCGGGGGGCTAATGAAAAACTGTTTTTT. It specifies CASNYRGANEKLFF.

The genes are TRBV5-6 and TRBJ2-5; 9 bases match TRBD1. This CDR3 spans 18 amino acids. J was trimmed by 5 bases and V by 1 base; bases with no gene match: 15. Germline V gene data show CDR1 as SGHDT and CDR2 as YYEEEE. CDR3 in DNA: TGTGCCAGCAGCTTGCTTGGCAAATTAACAGGGGGCTGGGAGACCCAGTACTTC. It encodes CASSLLGKLTGGWETQYF.

V is TRBV4-3 and J is TRBJ1-2; 9 bases agree with TRBD1. This CDR3 has 17 amino acids. Germline V lookup: CDR1 LGHNA, CDR2 YSLEER. V dropped 1 base and J dropped 6; count of bases not matched to a gene: 12. CDR3 DNA sequence: TGCGCCAGCAGCCAAGGGCCGGGACAGGGTAGGGGAGATGGCTACACCTTC. Protein sequence: CASSQGPGQGRGDGYTF.

The chain carries TRBV28 and TRBJ2-1, with 10 bases lining up with TRBD2. This CDR3 has 17 residues. Trimming cost V 5 bases and J 0 bases; bases outside gene matches: 7. CDR1 MDHEN and CDR2 SYDVKM come from the germline V gene. The CDR3: CASSPDSSGSSYNEQFF. In DNA, the CDR3 is TGTGCCAGCAGTCCCGACTCTAGCGGGAGCTCCTACAATGAGCAGTTCTTC.

The table lists this clone with a count of one. V usage is TRBV7-2 and J usage is TRBJ1-1; D unclear. This CDR3 is 15 amino acids long. V shed 1 base and J shed 1 base, with 10 bases lying between them. Germline assignment: CDR1 SGHTA and CDR2 FQGNSA. The DNA of the CDR3 is TGTGCCAGCAGCTTAGATCCCAGGAGGAACACTGAAGCTTTCTTT. Translated: CASSLDPRRNTEAFF.

The rearrangement joins TRBV30 to TRBJ1-2; D gene unclear. The V end lost 1 base, the J end lost 12 bases, and 15 bases lay between the germline ends. Looked up from germline, CDR1 is GTSNPN and CDR2 is SVGIG (reference sequence). The CDR3 contains 12 residues. The CDR3 sequence is CAWSAREPIHTF. CDR3 sequence (DNA): TGTGCCTGGAGTGCCCGGGAACCCATCCACACCTTC.

J is TRBJ1-5 and V is TRBV29-1, with D possibly matching TRBD1 (6 bases). This CDR3 has 13 residues. V lost 7 bases to trimming and J lost 10 bases, with 20 bases between them. CDR1 and CDR2 from the germline V gene are SQVTM and ANQGSEA. CDR3 in DNA: TGCAGCGCTGCGGCAGGGGTGGAATACCCCCAGCATTTT. Its protein is CSAAAGVEYPQHF.

The J gene is TRBJ2-7, the V gene TRBV27, with 12 bases identical to TRBD2. The CDR3 totals 15 residues. The J segment lost 2 bases and the V segment lost 6 bases, leaving 5 bases of the junction unmatched. The germline CDR1 and CDR2 sequences are MNHEY and SMNVEV (reference sequence). The CDR3 region has the DNA TGTGCCAGCAGGTCTAGCGGGAGGGCCCCCTACGAGCAGTACTTC. It codes for CASRSSGRAPYEQYF.

This clone was recorded once. The rearrangement uses TRBV2 and TRBJ1-6, with unresolved D. Per the germline V gene, CDR1 is SNHLY and CDR2 is FYNNEI. The CDR3 contains 14 residues. Trimming took off 4 bases at V and 8 bases at J, with 12 bases between the two ends. The chain's CDR3 is CASSVSTPHSPLHF. The CDR3 DNA follows: TGTGCCAGCAGTGTCTCGACACCTCATTCACCCCTCCACTTT.

This clone turned up a few times. This chain links TRBV7-8 with TRBJ1-5, with 9 positions matching TRBD1. The CDR3 contains 16 residues. V was pared by 4 bases and J by 5 bases, with 9 bases of the junction left unmatched. Germline V gives CDR1 SGHVS, CDR2 FQNEAQ. CDR3 DNA: TGTGCCAGCAGCTCCCCGGACAGGGGATGGGATCAGCCCCAGCATTTT. It codes for CASSSPDRGWDQPQHF. Using reference TRBV7-8 and TRBJ1-5 for the parts outside the CDR3, the full variable domain is GAGVSQSPRYKVAKRGQDVALRCDPISGHVSLFWYQQALGQGPEFLTYFQNEAQLDKSGLPSDRFFAERPEGSVSTLKIQRTQQEDSAVYLCASSSPDRGWDQPQHFGDGTRLSIL.

The V call is TRBV23-1, the J call TRBJ1-1; no clear D gene. TRBV23-1 is filed as an ORF, its function uncertain. V was shortened by 2 bases and J by 1 base, with 8 bases between the two germline ends. CDR3 size: 14 residues. CDR3 DNA: TGCGCCAGCAGTCAAGCTAGGGCGAACACTGAAGCTTTCTTT. Encoded protein: CASSQARANTEAFF.

The chain has TRBV11-2 and TRBJ1-2; D may be TRBD1 (6 bases). This CDR3 region has 14 residues. V was clipped by 0 bases and J by 6 bases, with 11 bases between them. The germline gives CDR1 SGHAT, CDR2 FQNNGV. Written as DNA, the CDR3 is TGTGCCAGCAGCTTAGAAGGCCAGGGGAATGGCTACACCTTC. As protein: CASSLEGQGNGYTF.

The chain uses TRBV6-4 and TRBJ1-1; TRBD1 is a possible D gene (5 bases). This CDR3 comprises 13 residues. Germline V CDR1 and CDR2: MRHNA, SNTAGT. With 6 bases removed from V and 5 bases from J, the gap between germline ends came to 13 bases. CDR3 loop: CASRKTGYTEAFF. The CDR3 nucleotides read TGTGCCAGCAGAAAAACAGGATATACTGAAGCTTTCTTT.

J is TRBJ2-1 and V is TRBV4-2, with 14 bases identical to TRBD2. V gave up 1 base and J gave up 10 bases; unmatched junction bases: 6. Germline V CDR1 and CDR2: LGHNA, YNFKEQ. The CDR3 runs 16 residues. The CDR3 loop is CASSQATSGREGEQFF. In DNA, the CDR3 is TGTGCCAGCAGCCAAGCGACTAGCGGGAGGGAGGGGGAGCAGTTCTTC.

Remarks on this clone: This sample also contains other DNA sequences that code for the same CDR3. CDR3 DNA sequence: TGTGCCAGCAGCCCACAGGGGAGCACTGAAGCTTTCTTT. This encodes CASSPQGSTEAFF. The V call is TRBV7-7, the J call TRBJ1-1; 7 positions agree with TRBD1. CDR1 and CDR2 from the germline V gene are SSHAT and FNYEAQ (reference sequence). CDR3 size: 13 residues. V dropped 5 bases and J dropped 4; count of bases not matched to a gene: 4.

The chain is built from TRBV5-4 and TRBJ2-5, with D perhaps given as TRBD1 or TRBD2 (5 bases each). V was shortened by 4 bases and J by 4 bases, with 20 bases between the two germline ends. Germline CDR1 is SGHNT and CDR2 is YYREEE (reference sequence). CDR3 size: 16 residues. The CDR3 DNA follows: TGTGCCAGCAGCCAGACCCGGATGATGAGGGGAGAGACCCAGTACTTC. Encoded protein: CASSQTRMMRGETQYF. Looking up the rest from reference TRBV5-4 and TRBJ2-5 gives the full variable domain: ETGVTQSPTHLIKTRGQQVTLRCSSQSGHNTVSWYQQALGQGPQFIFQYYREEENGRGNFPPRFSGLQFPNYSSELNVNALELDDSALYLCASSQTRMMRGETQYFGPGTRLLVL.